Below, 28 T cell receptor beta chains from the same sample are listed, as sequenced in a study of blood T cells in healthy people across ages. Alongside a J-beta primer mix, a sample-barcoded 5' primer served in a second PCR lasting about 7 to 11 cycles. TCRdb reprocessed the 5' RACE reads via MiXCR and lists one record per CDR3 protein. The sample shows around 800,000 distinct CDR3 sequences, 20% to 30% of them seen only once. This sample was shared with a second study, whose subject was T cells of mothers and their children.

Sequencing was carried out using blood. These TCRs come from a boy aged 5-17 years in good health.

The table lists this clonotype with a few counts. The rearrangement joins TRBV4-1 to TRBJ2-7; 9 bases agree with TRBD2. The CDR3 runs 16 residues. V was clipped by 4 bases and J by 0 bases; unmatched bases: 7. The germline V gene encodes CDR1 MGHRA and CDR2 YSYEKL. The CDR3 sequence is CASSLDISGGSYEQYF. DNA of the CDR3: TGCGCCAGCAGCCTAGACATTAGCGGGGGCTCCTACGAGCAGTACTTC.

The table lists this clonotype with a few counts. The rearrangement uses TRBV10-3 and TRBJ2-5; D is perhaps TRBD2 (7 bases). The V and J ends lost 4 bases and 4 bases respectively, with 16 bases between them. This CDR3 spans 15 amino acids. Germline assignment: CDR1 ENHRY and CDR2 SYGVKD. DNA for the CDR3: TGTGCCATCAGTGTCAGGGGAGGGTCGGGAGAGACCCAGTACTTC. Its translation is CAISVRGGSGETQYF.

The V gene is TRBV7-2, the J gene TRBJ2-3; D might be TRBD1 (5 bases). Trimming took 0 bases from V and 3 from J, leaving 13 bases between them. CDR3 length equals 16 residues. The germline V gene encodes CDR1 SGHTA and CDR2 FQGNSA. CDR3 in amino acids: CASSLASGIMTDTQYF. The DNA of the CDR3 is TGTGCCAGCAGCTTAGCGTCAGGGATAATGACAGATACGCAGTATTTT.

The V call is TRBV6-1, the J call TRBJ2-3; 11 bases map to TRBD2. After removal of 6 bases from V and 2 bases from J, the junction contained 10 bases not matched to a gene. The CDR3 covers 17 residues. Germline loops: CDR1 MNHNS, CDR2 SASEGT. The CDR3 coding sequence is TGTGCCAGCAGAGAACCTCCGGGACTAGCGGTCACAGATACGCAGTATTTT. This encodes CASREPPGLAVTDTQYF.

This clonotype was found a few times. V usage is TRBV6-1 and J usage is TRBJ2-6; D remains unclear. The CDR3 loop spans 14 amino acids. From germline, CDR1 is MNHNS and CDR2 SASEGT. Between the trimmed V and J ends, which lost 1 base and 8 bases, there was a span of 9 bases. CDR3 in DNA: TGTGCCAGCAGTGAAGGGGCCGCCCCCAACGTCCTGACTTTC. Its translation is CASSEGAAPNVLTF.

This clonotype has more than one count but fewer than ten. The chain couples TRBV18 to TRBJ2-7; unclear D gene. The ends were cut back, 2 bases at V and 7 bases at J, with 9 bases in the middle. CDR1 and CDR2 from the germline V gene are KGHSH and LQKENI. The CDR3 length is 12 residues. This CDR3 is CASSPENREQYF. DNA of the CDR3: TGTGCCAGCTCACCAGAAAACAGAGAGCAGTACTTC.

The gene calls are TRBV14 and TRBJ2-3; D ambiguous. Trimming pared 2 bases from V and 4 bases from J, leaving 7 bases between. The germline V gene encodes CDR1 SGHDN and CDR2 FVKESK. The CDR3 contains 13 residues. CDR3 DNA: TGTGCCAGCAGCCAAAGGATCGCAGATACGCAGTATTTT. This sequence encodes CASSQRIADTQYF. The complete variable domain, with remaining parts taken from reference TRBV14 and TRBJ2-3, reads EAGVTQFPSHSVIEKGQTVTLRCDPISGHDNLYWYRRVMGKEIKFLLHFVKESKQDESGMPNNRFLAERTGGTYSTLKVQPAELEDSGVYFCASSQRIADTQYFGPGTRLTVL.

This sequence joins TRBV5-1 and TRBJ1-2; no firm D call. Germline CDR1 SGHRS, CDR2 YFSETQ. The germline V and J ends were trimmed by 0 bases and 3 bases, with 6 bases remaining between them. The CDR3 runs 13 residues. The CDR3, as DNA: TGCGCCAGCAGCTTGGTGGTAGACTATGGCTACACCTTC. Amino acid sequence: CASSLVVDYGYTF.

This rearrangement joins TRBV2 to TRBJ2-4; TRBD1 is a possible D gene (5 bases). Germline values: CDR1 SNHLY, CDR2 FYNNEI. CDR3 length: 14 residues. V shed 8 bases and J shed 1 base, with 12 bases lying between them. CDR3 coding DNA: TGTGCCAGCTTTAGGACATTGGCCAAAAACATTCAGTACTTC. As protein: CASFRTLAKNIQYF.

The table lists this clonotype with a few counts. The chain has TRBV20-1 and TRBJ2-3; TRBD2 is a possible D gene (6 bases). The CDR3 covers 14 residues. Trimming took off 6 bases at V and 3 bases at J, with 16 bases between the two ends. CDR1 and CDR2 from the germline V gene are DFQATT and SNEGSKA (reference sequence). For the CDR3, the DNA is TGCAGTGCCCAGGCGGGTAGCGGAACAGATACGCAGTATTTT. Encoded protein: CSAQAGSGTDTQYF.

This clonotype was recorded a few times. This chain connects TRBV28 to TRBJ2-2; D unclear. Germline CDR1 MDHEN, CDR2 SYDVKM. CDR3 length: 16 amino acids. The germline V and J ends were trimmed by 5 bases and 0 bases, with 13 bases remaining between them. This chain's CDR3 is CASSLGRYANTGELFF. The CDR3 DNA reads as TGTGCCAGCAGTCTGGGCAGGTACGCGAACACCGGGGAGCTGTTTTTT.

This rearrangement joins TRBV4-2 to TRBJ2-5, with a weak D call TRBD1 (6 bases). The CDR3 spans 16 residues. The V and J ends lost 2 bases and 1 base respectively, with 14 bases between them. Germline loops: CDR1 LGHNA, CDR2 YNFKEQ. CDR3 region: CASSQRAGAVQETQYF. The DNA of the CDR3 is TGTGCCAGCAGCCAACGGGCAGGGGCGGTCCAAGAGACCCAGTACTTC.

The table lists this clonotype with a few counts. CDR3 coding DNA: TGTGCCAGCAGGGACGGGACAGGGGGGAATAATTCACCCCTCCACTTT. Translation: CASRDGTGGNNSPLHF. The chain carries TRBV2 and TRBJ1-6, with TRBD1 identical over 11 bases. The CDR3 length is 16 residues. V shed 6 bases and J 5 bases; nucleotides not matched to a gene: 6. Germline CDR1 reads SNHLY; CDR2 reads FYNNEI.

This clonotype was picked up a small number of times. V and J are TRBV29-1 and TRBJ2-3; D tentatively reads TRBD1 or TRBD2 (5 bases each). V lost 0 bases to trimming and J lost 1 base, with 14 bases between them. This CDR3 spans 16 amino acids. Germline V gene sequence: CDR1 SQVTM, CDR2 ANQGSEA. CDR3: CSVEDLKGRCTDTQYF. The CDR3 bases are TGCAGCGTTGAAGATCTTAAGGGACGGTGCACAGATACGCAGTATTTT.

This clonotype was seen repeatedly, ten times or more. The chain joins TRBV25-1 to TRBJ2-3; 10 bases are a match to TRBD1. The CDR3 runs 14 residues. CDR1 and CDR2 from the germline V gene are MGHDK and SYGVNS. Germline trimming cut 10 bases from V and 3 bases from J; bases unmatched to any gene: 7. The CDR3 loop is CAMAGTGDTDTQYF. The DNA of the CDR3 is TGTGCCATGGCCGGGACAGGGGATACAGATACGCAGTATTTT.

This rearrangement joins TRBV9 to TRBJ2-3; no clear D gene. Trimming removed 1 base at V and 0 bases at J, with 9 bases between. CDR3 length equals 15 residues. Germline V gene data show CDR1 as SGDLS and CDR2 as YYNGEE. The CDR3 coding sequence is TGTGCCAGCAGCGTAAACGGGTTTAGCACAGATACGCAGTATTTT. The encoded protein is CASSVNGFSTDTQYF.

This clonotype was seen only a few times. This chain's CDR3 is CAAPPAGGQETQYF. CDR3 sequence (DNA): TGTGCCGCTCCTCCCGCTGGAGGGCAAGAGACCCAGTACTTC. The V gene is TRBV25-1, the J gene TRBJ2-7; D is perhaps TRBD2 (6 bases). The DNA end is more similar to TRBJ2-5, so the J call may be wrong. CDR1 and CDR2 from the germline V gene are MGHDK and SYGVNS. The CDR3 extends over 14 amino acids.

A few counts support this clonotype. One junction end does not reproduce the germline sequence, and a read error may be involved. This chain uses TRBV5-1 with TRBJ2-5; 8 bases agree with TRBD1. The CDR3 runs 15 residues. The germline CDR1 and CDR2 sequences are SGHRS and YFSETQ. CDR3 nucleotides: TGCGCCAACAGCTTGGGGCCAGGGGGCGCCGAGACCCAGTACTTC. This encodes CANSLGPGGAETQYF.

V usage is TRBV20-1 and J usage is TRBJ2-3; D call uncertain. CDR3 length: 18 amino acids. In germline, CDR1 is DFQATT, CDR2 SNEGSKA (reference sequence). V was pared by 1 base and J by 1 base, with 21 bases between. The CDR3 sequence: CSARGRRGGNMGTDTQYF. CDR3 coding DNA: TGCAGTGCTAGAGGCAGGAGAGGTGGCAATATGGGCACAGATACGCAGTATTTT.

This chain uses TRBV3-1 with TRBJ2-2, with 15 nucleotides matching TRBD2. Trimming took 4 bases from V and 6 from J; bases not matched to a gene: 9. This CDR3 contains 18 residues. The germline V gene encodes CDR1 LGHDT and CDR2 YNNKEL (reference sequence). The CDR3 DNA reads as TGTGCCAGCAGCCCTTGGACTAGCGGGGGGGCAGTCGCCGGGGAGCTGTTTTTT. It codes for CASSPWTSGGAVAGELFF.

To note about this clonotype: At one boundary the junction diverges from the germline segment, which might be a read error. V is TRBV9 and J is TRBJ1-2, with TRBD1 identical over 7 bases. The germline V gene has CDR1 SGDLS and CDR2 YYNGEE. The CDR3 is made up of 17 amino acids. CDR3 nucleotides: TGTGCCAGCAGCGTAGATCCAAGTTGGGGCAGGGGGTATGGCTATACCTTC. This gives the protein CASSVDPSWGRGYGYTF.

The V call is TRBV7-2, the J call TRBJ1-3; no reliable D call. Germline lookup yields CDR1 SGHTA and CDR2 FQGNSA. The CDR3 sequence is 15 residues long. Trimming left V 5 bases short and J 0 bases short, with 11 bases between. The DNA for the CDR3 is TGTGCCAGCAGCACCGTAGTGGGCTCTGGAAACACCATATATTTT. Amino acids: CASSTVVGSGNTIYF. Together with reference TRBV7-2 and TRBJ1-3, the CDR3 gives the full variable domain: GAGVSQSPSNKVTEKGKDVELRCDPISGHTALYWYRQSLGQGLEFLIYFQGNSAPDKSGLPSDRFSAERTGGSVSTLTIQRTQQEDSAVYLCASSTVVGSGNTIYFGEGSWLTVV.

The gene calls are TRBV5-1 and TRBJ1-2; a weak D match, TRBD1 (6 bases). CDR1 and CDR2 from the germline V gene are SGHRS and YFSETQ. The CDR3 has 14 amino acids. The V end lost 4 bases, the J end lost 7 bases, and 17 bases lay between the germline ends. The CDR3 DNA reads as TGCGCCAGCAGCCCGGGGGTTCGGGGGCCTGGCTACACCTTC. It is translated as CASSPGVRGPGYTF.

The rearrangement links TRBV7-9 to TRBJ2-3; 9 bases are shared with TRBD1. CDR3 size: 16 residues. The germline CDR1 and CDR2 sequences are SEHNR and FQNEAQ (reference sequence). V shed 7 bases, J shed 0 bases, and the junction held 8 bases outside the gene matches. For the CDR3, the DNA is TGTGCCAGCATCACATACGGGACAGGGAGCACAGATACGCAGTATTTT. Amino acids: CASITYGTGSTDTQYF.

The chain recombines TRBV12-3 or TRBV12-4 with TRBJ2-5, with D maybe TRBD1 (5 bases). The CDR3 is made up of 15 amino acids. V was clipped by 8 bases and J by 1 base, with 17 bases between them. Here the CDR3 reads CASAGGATLQETQYF. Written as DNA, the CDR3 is TGTGCCAGCGCCGGTGGGGCTACCCTCCAAGAGACCCAGTACTTC.

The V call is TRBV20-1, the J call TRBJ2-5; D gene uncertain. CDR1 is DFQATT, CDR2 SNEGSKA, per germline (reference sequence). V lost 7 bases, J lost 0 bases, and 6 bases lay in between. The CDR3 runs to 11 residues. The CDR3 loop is CSGANQETQYF. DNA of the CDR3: TGCAGTGGGGCTAACCAAGAGACCCAGTACTTC.

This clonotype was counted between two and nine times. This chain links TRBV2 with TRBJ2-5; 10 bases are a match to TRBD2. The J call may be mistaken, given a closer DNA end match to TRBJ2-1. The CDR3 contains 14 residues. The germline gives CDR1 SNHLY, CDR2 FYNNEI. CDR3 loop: CASKSGGAGNEQFF. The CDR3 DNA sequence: TGTGCCAGCAAAAGCGGGGGGGCCGGTAATGAGCAGTTCTTC.

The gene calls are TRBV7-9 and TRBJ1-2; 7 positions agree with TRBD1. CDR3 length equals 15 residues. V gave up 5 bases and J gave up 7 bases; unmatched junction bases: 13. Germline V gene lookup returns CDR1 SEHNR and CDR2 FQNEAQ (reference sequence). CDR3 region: CASSIPQGYTTGYTF. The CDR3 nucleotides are TGTGCCAGCAGCATACCACAGGGGTATACCACTGGCTACACCTTC.